Shown below are 15 T cell receptor beta chains from a single sample sequenced in a study of T cell responses to AZD1222 COVID-19 vaccine. Generated by immunoSEQ multiplex PCR, the TCRdb table keeps only in-frame clones and is missing some. The sample carries about 97,000 clones, 90% recorded once. Sequences were derived from peripheral blood, sampled on day 0 of AZD1222 vaccination. The receptor set was obtained from an adult in good health.

This clone was observed once. The genes are TRBV5-4 and TRBJ1-1; D not certain. The CDR3 is 14 residues long. Trimming pared 0 bases from V and 0 bases from J, leaving 6 bases between. Germline values: CDR1 SGHNT, CDR2 YYREEE (reference sequence). Written as DNA, the CDR3 is TGTGCCAGCAGCTTGGACGCACTGAACACTGAAGCTTTCTTT. It encodes CASSLDALNTEAFF.

The chain has TRBV6-5 and TRBJ1-1; D not resolved. Trimming took 4 bases from V and 5 from J, leaving 11 bases between them. Germline values: CDR1 MNHEY, CDR2 SVGAGI. This CDR3 contains 13 residues. In DNA form, the CDR3 reads TGTGCCAGCAGTTTGGGAGTAACGACTGAAGCTTTCTTT. Translated, it gives CASSLGVTTEAFF.

The chain is built from TRBV5-1 and TRBJ2-7; 9 bases agree with TRBD1. The V gene end was trimmed by 4 bases and the J gene end by 6 bases; junction bases not matched to a gene: 11. The CDR3 spans 15 residues. Germline CDR1 reads SGHRS; CDR2 reads YFSETQ. CDR3 sequence (DNA): TGCGCCAGCAGCGGCGGGGACAGGGAGGTGGGCGAGCAGTACTTC. Protein product: CASSGGDREVGEQYF.

The rearrangement uses TRBV5-1 and TRBJ1-1; D ambiguous. CDR1 and CDR2 (germline): SGHRS, YFSETQ. Between the trimmed V and J ends, which lost 3 bases and 3 bases, there was a span of 15 bases. This CDR3 region has 15 residues. The DNA for the CDR3 is TGCGCCAGCAGCTCGACTTACGGGGTGGACACTGAAGCTTTCTTT. It encodes CASSSTYGVDTEAFF.

The V and J genes are TRBV5-6 and TRBJ1-1, with D maybe TRBD1 (5 bases). The V end lost 4 bases, the J end lost 7 bases, and 11 bases lay between the germline ends. CDR1 and CDR2 (germline): SGHDT, YYEEEE. The CDR3 is 12 amino acids. For the CDR3, the DNA is TGTGCCAGCAGCCCGACGGGGGGTGAAGCTTTCTTT. It encodes CASSPTGGEAFF.

This clone was found once. J is TRBJ1-4 and V is TRBV9; tentative D call: TRBD1 (6 bases). Germline V lookup: CDR1 SGDLS, CDR2 YYNGEE. Trimming took 0 bases from V and 4 from J, leaving 10 bases between them. CDR3 length: 15 residues. CDR3 loop: CASSVEGRGNEKLFF. The CDR3 DNA reads as TGTGCCAGCAGCGTAGAGGGCAGGGGTAATGAAAAACTGTTTTTT.

This clone was observed once. This chain joins TRBV28 and TRBJ1-1; 7 nucleotides line up with TRBD1. Per germline, CDR1 MDHEN and CDR2 SYDVKM. The CDR3 contains 12 residues. Trimming at V came to 9 bases and at J to 6 bases, leaving 7 bases not matched to a gene. The CDR3 nucleotides are TGTGCCAGTGGGGACAGTACCTCTGAAGCTTTCTTT. Residues: CASGDSTSEAFF.

This rearrangement joins TRBV7-8 to TRBJ1-6; the D is unclear. Germline V gene data show CDR1 as SGHVS and CDR2 as FQNEAQ. Trimming pared 2 bases from V and 9 bases from J, leaving 8 bases between. The CDR3 sequence is 13 residues long. Here the CDR3 reads CASSLNLPSPLHF. The CDR3 region has the DNA TGTGCCAGCAGCTTAAACCTTCCTTCACCCCTCCACTTT.

The rearrangement links TRBV5-5 to TRBJ1-1; D remains ambiguous. CDR3 length: 12 residues. V was clipped by 6 bases and J by 2 bases, with 8 bases between them. Germline V gives CDR1 SGHKS, CDR2 YYEKEE (reference sequence). CDR3 protein: CASTPSNTEAFF. The CDR3 DNA is TGTGCCAGCACCCCCTCAAACACTGAAGCTTTCTTT.

The chain is built from TRBV19 and TRBJ2-2; D possibly corresponds to TRBD2 (6 bases). The germline V gene encodes CDR1 LNHDA and CDR2 SQIVND (reference sequence). Between the trimmed V and J ends, which lost 5 bases and 6 bases, there was a span of 13 bases. The CDR3 has 14 residues. The CDR3 bases are TGTGCCAGTAGTCCGCAGACGGGGGCCGGGGAGCTGTTTTTT. Its protein is CASSPQTGAGELFF. The complete variable domain, with remaining parts taken from reference TRBV19 and TRBJ2-2, reads DGGITQSPKYLFRKEGQNVTLSCEQNLNHDAMYWYRQDPGQGLRLIYYSQIVNDFQKGDIAEGYSVSREKKESFPLTVTSAQKNPTAFYLCASSPQTGAGELFFGEGSRLTVL.

For the CDR3, the DNA is TGTGCCAGCAGTGCTGGGGAGGCCTGGAATTCACCCCTCCACTTT. It specifies CASSAGEAWNSPLHF. The V and J genes are TRBV27 and TRBJ1-6, with D unresolved. CDR3 length: 15 amino acids. Germline V CDR1 and CDR2: MNHEY, SMNVEV (reference sequence). V lost 5 bases to trimming and J lost 7 bases, with 15 bases between them.

V usage is TRBV20-1 and J usage is TRBJ1-2; D remains ambiguous. This CDR3 region has 13 residues. Trimming took off 3 bases at V and 6 bases at J, with 14 bases between the two ends. Germline loops: CDR1 DFQATT, CDR2 SNEGSKA (reference sequence). The CDR3 sequence: CSASRSAGNGYTF. As DNA, the CDR3 is TGCAGTGCTAGTCGTTCAGCCGGCAATGGCTACACCTTC.

This clone was found once. This rearrangement joins TRBV3-1 (or the pseudogene TRBV3-2) to TRBJ1-1; D is undetermined. Germline V gene lookup returns CDR1 LGHDT and CDR2 YNNKEL (reference sequence). The CDR3 extends over 13 amino acids. V shed 0 bases and J shed 4 bases, with 6 bases lying between them. In DNA form, the CDR3 reads TGTGCCAGCAGCCAAGATCTTCTCACTGAAGCTTTCTTT. Translated: CASSQDLLTEAFF.

CDR3 DNA: TGTGCCAGCAGCTTAGCGGCGGGCACTGAAGCTTTCTTT. The encoded protein is CASSLAAGTEAFF. The chain couples TRBV7-9 to TRBJ1-1; the D is unclear. CDR1 and CDR2 from the germline V gene are SEHNR and FQNEAQ (reference sequence). This CDR3 is 13 amino acids long. The V and J ends lost 0 bases and 4 bases respectively, with 6 bases between them.

This chain joins TRBV7-2 and TRBJ1-5, with D tentatively TRBD1 (6 bases). Trimming stripped 2 bases from V and 2 bases from J, with 10 bases between. The CDR3 covers 15 residues. From germline, CDR1 is SGHTA and CDR2 FQGNSA. CDR3 sequence reads: CASSLRGHGNQPQHF. DNA for the CDR3: TGTGCCAGCAGCTTACGGGGACACGGCAATCAGCCCCAGCATTTT.